These 10 T cell receptor beta chains were sequenced from one sample in a study of shared clonotypes between healthy human individuals. Profiled with immunoSEQ multiplex PCR; TCRdb holds only in-frame clones, not every one. The profile shows 2 million to 2.5 million clones, nearly 97% of them singletons. Sequencing was performed on naive CD4+ T cells sorted from blood. As for subset: CD45RA+ positively selected. The receptors were sampled from a man aged 18 to 35 in good health.

V is TRBV11-2 and J is TRBJ1-2; TRBD1 is a possible D gene (6 bases). V lost 5 bases, J lost 4 bases, and 17 bases lay in between. Germline lookup yields CDR1 SGHAT and CDR2 FQNNGV. The CDR3 spans 15 residues. The CDR3 region is CASSLFQGLGYGYTF. CDR3 DNA: TGTGCCAGCAGCCTATTTCAGGGGCTGGGCTATGGCTACACCTTC.

V and J are TRBV10-3 and TRBJ1-1; D is uncertain. Germline V gene sequence: CDR1 ENHRY, CDR2 SYGVKD. This CDR3 comprises 12 residues. The V gene lost 3 bases and the J gene lost 6 bases, with 8 bases spanning the gap. The DNA for the CDR3 is TGTGCCATCAGTGACTCGATGGCTGAAGCTTTCTTT. Amino acids: CAISDSMAEAFF.

J is TRBJ1-5 and V is TRBV10-2; D possibly corresponds to TRBD1 (5 bases). CDR1 is WSHSY, CDR2 SAAADI, per germline. This CDR3 has 16 residues. Trimming shortened V by 4 bases and J by 3 bases, and 16 bases separated the two germline ends. CDR3 in DNA: TGCGCCAGCAGTGGCATAGACAGAACCTACAATCAGCCCCAGCATTTT. Its translation is CASSGIDRTYNQPQHF.

The chain joins TRBV9 to TRBJ1-2, with D possibly matching TRBD1 (5 bases). V lost 0 bases to trimming and J lost 8 bases, with 14 bases between them. Per germline, CDR1 SGDLS and CDR2 YYNGEE. CDR3 length: 14 amino acids. CDR3 amino acids: CASSVGPGGTGYTF. CDR3 DNA sequence: TGTGCCAGCAGCGTAGGCCCGGGGGGAACGGGCTACACCTTC.

This chain uses TRBV9 with TRBJ1-4; D is possibly TRBD1 (6 bases). Germline V CDR1 and CDR2: SGDLS, YYNGEE. The CDR3 sequence is 18 residues long. Deletions cut 5 bases from V and 0 bases from J, with 20 bases between. The CDR3: CASSLGGSNLATNEKLFF. The CDR3 coding sequence is TGTGCCAGCAGTCTCGGGGGCAGCAACCTCGCAACTAATGAAAAACTGTTTTTT.

This clone was counted a few times. The rearrangement joins TRBV27 to TRBJ1-6; unclear D gene. V was cut by 1 base and J by 7 bases, with 11 bases left in between. Germline values: CDR1 MNHEY, CDR2 SMNVEV (reference sequence). The CDR3 length is 15 residues. The CDR3 here is CASSLLAPGNSPLHF. In DNA form, the CDR3 reads TGTGCCAGCAGTTTATTGGCGCCCGGGAATTCACCCCTCCACTTT.

V and J are TRBV6-5 and TRBJ2-7, with D possibly called TRBD1 or TRBD2 (5 bases each). V dropped 11 bases and J dropped 0 bases, with 20 bases sitting between them. The germline V gene encodes CDR1 MNHEY and CDR2 SVGAGI. The CDR3 contains 15 residues. The CDR3 DNA reads as TGTGCCTCCCAGTGGGCGGCAGGGAGCTCCTACGAGCAGTACTTC. It codes for CASQWAAGSSYEQYF.

The chain links TRBV29-1 to TRBJ2-7; possible D gene TRBD2, 6 bases. CDR1 is SQVTM and CDR2 is ANQGSEA in the germline V gene. The CDR3 contains 14 residues. V lost 6 bases and J 2 bases, leaving 17 bases between the germline ends. CDR3 residues: CSVGRDEKPYEQYF. CDR3 coding DNA: TGCAGCGTCGGGCGGGATGAGAAACCCTACGAGCAGTACTTC.

V is TRBV2 and J is TRBJ1-3; D gene ambiguous. V was pared by 6 bases and J by 2 bases, with 17 bases between. The CDR3 runs 16 residues. In germline, CDR1 is SNHLY, CDR2 FYNNEI. The CDR3 here is CASRAGPAGPGNTIYF. The CDR3 DNA reads TGTGCCAGCAGGGCGGGTCCGGCGGGCCCTGGAAACACCATATATTTT.

The chain joins TRBV4-1 to TRBJ2-3; 8 bases align to TRBD2. Germline assignment: CDR1 MGHRA and CDR2 YSYEKL. Unmatched junction bases numbered 9, after V lost 0 bases and J lost 4 bases. The CDR3 is 17 amino acids. The CDR3 nucleotides are TGCGCCAGCAGCCAAGAAAGGGCACTAGCGGCGGCAGATACGCAGTATTTT. The encoded protein is CASSQERALAAADTQYF.